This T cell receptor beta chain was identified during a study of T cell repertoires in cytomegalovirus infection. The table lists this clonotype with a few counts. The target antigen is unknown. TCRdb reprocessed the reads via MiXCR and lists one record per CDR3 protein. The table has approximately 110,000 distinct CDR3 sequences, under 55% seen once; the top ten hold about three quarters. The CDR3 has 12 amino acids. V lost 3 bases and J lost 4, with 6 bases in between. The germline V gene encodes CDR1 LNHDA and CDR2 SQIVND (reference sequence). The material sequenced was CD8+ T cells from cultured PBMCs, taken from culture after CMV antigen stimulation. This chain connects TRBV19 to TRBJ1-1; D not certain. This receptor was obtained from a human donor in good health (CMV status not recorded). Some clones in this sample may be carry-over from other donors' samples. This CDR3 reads CASSISRTEAFF. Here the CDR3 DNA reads TGTGCCAGTAGTATTTCACGCACTGAAGCTTTCTTT.